These T cell receptor beta chains were read from a single sample in a study of cytomegalovirus exposure and HLA in healthy donors. The method was immunoSEQ multiplex PCR; TCRdb's version includes in-frame clones alone and lacks a portion of them. The repertoire holds 90,000 to 150,000 clones, with more than 80% as singletons. Sequencing was performed on PBMCs. All receptors derive from a man aged 35-49 years in good health and CMV-seronegative. CDR3s include the opening cysteine and the closing phenylalanine or tryptophan. A D gene is named only where the DNA matches it firmly. Clone size is stated in some rows and not others, as once, few, many or a class when expanded.

V gene,D gene,clone size,J gene,CDR3 length,CDR3 DNA,CDR3 protein
TRBV9,.,.,TRBJ1-3,16,TGTGCCAGCAGCGTAGTGGGCAGGCGATCTGGAAACACCATATATTTT,CASSVVGRRSGNTIYF
TRBV7-6,TRBD2,.,TRBJ2-7,16,TGTGCCAGCAGCTTAGATGGGAGGGCCGTCGCCTACGAGCAGTACTTC,CASSLDGRAVAYEQYF
TRBV19,TRBD1,.,TRBJ1-1,15,TGTGCCAGTAGCCCGGTTTGGACAGGGGGTTTGGAAGCTTTCTTT,CASSPVWTGGLEAFF
TRBV7-2,.,.,TRBJ2-2,16,TGTGCCAGCAGCTCTCAAGGACAGAGCAACACCGGGGAGCTGTTTTTT,CASSSQGQSNTGELFF
TRBV5-8,.,once,TRBJ2-3,17,TGTGCCAGCAGCGAACAATGGACGGGATTCGGGGCAGATACGCAGTATTTT,CASSEQWTGFGADTQYF
TRBV7-2,.,.,TRBJ1-4,14,TGTGCCAGCAGCTCGCGAAGGGGTAATGAAAAACTGTTTTTT,CASSSRRGNEKLFF
TRBV28,.,.,TRBJ2-5,12,TGTGCCATCAGACAGGTCGGAGAGACCCAGTACTTC,CAIRQVGETQYF
TRBV19,.,once,TRBJ2-2,14,TGTGCCAGTAGTGTCCGTGAGCGCACCGGGGAGCTGTTTTTT,CASSVRERTGELFF
TRBV11-2,.,many,TRBJ2-7,14,TGTGCCAGCAGCCCTGGGGACATAATAGGCGAGCAGTACTTC,CASSPGDIIGEQYF
TRBV28,.,.,TRBJ1-5,15,TGTGCCAGCAACGGGGGATCGAATAGCAATCAGCCCCAGCATTTT,CASNGGSNSNQPQHF
TRBV7-6,.,few,TRBJ1-1,16,TGTGCCAGCAGCACACAGGGTGTGGGGATGAACACTGAAGCTTTCTTT,CASSTQGVGMNTEAFF
TRBV19,TRBD2,once,TRBJ2-1,14,TGTGCCAGTAGTATTGGGAGGGTAGGCAATGAGCAGTTCTTC,CASSIGRVGNEQFF
TRBV4-2,TRBD1,few,TRBJ1-5,15,TGTGCCAGCAGCCAAGGGTGGACAGGGAATCAGCCCCAGCATTTT,CASSQGWTGNQPQHF
TRBV7-9,TRBD2,.,TRBJ2-1,15,TGTGCCAGCAGGGGACTAGCGGGGCTCACGGATGAGCAGTTCTTC,CASRGLAGLTDEQFF
TRBV30,.,.,TRBJ1-1,13,TGTGCCTGGAGTGGACAGCCCAACACTGAAGCTTTCTTT,CAWSGQPNTEAFF
TRBV27,TRBD1,.,TRBJ2-1,16,TGTGCCAGCAGTTCACCGGGACAGGGTTTCTACAATGAGCAGTTCTTC,CASSSPGQGFYNEQFF
TRBV5-1,TRBD2,.,TRBJ2-3,14,TGCGCCAGCAGCCTCGGGACTATCACAGATACGCAGTATTTT,CASSLGTITDTQYF